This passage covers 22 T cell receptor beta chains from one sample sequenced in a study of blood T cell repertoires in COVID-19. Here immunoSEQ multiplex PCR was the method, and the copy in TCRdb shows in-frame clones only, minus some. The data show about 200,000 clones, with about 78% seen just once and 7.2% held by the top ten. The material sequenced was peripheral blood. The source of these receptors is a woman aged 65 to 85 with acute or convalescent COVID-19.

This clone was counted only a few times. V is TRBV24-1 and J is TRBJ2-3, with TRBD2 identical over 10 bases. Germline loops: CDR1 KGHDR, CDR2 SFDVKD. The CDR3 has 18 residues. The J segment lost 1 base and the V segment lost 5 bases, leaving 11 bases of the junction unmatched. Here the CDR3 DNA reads TGTGCCACCAGTGCAAATAGCGGGGGGCCCGTTGGCACAGATACGCAGTATTTT. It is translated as CATSANSGGPVGTDTQYF.

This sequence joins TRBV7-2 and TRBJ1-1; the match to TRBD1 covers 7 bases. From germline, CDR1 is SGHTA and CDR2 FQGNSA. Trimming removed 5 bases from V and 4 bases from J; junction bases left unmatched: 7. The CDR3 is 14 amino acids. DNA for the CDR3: TGTGCCAGCAGCCTCGGACAGGTGGGCACTGAAGCTTTCTTT. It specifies CASSLGQVGTEAFF. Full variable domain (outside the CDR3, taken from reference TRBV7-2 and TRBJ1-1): GAGVSQSPSNKVTEKGKDVELRCDPISGHTALYWYRQSLGQGLEFLIYFQGNSAPDKSGLPSDRFSAERTGGSVSTLTIQRTQQEDSAVYLCASSLGQVGTEAFFGQGTRLTVV.

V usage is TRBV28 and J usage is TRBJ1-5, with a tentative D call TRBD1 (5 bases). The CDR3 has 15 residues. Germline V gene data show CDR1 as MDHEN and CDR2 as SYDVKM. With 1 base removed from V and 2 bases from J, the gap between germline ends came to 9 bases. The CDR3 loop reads CASSLSGAGNQPQHF. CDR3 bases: TGTGCCAGCAGTTTATCTGGGGCTGGCAATCAGCCCCAGCATTTT.

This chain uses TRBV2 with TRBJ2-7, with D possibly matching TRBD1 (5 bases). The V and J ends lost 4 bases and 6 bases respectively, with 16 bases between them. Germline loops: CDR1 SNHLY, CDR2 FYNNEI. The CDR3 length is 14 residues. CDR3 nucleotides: TGTGCCAGCAGTGCCCCCGTTCTTCAGGGCGAGCAGTACGTC. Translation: CASSAPVLQGEQYV.

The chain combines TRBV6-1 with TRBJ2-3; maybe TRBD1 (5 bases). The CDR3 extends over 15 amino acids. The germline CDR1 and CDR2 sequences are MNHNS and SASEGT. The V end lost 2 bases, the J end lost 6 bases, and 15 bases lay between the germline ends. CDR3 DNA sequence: TGTGCCAGCAGTGAATGGGTAGGGGAATTGGATACGCAGTATTTT. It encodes CASSEWVGELDTQYF.

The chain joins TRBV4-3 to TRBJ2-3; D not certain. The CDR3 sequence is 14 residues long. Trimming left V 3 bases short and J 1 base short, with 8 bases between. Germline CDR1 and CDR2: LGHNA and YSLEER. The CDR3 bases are TGCGCCAGCAGCCAGGATGCGGGCACAGATACGCAGTATTTT. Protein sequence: CASSQDAGTDTQYF.

Written as DNA, the CDR3 is TGCGCCAGCAGTGAGCCGCCCCTTGCGGGGTGGAGCTCCTACGAGCAGTACTTC. It is translated as CASSEPPLAGWSSYEQYF. The chain uses TRBV10-1 and TRBJ2-7; D is possibly TRBD2 (6 bases). CDR3 length equals 18 residues. CDR1 is WNHNN and CDR2 is SYGVQD in the germline V gene (reference sequence). V was cut by 2 bases and J by 0 bases, with 20 bases left in between.

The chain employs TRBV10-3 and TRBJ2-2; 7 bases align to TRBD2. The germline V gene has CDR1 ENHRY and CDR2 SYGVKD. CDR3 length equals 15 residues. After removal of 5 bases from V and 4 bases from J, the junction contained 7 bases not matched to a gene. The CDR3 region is CAISSGTTFTGELFF. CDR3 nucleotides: TGTGCCATCAGTTCCGGGACTACCTTCACCGGGGAGCTGTTTTTT.

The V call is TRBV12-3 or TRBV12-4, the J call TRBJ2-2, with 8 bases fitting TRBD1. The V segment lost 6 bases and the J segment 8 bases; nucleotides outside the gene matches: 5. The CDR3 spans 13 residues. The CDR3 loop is CASSRGQDGELFF. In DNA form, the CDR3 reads TGTGCCAGCAGCAGGGGGCAGGATGGGGAGCTGTTTTTT.

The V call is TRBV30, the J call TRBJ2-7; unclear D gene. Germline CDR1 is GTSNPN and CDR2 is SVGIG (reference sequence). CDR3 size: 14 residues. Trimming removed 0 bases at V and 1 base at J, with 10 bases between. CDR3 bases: TGTGCCTGGAGTGTAGAAGCCCGTTCCTACGAGCAGTACTTC. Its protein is CAWSVEARSYEQYF.

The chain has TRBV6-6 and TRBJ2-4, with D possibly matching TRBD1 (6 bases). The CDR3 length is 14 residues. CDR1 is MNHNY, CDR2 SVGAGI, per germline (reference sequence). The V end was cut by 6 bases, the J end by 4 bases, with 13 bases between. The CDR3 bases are TGTGCCAGCAGCCTCCGGGACATTAAAAACATTCAGTACTTC. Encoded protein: CASSLRDIKNIQYF.

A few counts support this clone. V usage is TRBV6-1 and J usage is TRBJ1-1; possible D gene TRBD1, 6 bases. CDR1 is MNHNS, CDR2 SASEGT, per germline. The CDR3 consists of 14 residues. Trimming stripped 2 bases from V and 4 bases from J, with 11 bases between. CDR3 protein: CASSEIQGATEAFF. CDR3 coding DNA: TGTGCCAGCAGTGAAATACAGGGTGCCACTGAAGCTTTCTTT.

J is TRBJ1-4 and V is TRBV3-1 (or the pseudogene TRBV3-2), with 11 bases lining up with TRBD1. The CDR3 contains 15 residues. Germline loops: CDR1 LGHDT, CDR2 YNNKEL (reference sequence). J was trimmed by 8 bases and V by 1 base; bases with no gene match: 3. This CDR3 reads CASSQGGTGGEKLFF. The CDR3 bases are TGTGCCAGCAGCCAAGGAGGGACAGGGGGGGAAAAACTGTTTTTT.

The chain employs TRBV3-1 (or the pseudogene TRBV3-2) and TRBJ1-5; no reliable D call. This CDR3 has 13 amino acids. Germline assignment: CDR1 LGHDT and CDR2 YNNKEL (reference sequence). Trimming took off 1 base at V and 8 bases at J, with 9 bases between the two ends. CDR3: CASSQVQSEPQHF. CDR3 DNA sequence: TGTGCCAGCAGCCAAGTGCAGAGCGAGCCCCAGCATTTT.

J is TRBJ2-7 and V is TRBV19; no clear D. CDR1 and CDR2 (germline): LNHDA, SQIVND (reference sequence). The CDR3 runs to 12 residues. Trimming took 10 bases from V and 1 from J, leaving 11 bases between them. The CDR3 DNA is TGTGCCACCGGCCCCGGGTCCTACGAGCAGTACTTC. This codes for CATGPGSYEQYF.

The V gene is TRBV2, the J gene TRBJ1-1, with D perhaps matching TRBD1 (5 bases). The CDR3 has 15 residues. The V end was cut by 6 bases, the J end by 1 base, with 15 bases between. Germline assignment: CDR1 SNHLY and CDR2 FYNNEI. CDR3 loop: CASSPTGDPNTEAFF. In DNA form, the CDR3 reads TGTGCCAGCAGCCCAACGGGGGACCCGAACACTGAAGCTTTCTTT.

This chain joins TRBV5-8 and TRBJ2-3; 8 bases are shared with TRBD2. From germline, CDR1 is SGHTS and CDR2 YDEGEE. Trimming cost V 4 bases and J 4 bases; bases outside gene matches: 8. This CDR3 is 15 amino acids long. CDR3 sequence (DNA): TGTGCCAGCAGCCCGAAGGCGGGGGGTGCAGATACGCAGTATTTT. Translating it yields CASSPKAGGADTQYF.

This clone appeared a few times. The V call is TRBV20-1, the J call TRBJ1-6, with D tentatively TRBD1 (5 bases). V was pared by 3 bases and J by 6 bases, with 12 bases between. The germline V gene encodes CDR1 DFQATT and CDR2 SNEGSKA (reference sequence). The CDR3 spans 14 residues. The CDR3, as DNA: TGCAGTGCTAGTGAAGGGGTCGGTAATTCACCCCTCCACTTT. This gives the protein CSASEGVGNSPLHF.

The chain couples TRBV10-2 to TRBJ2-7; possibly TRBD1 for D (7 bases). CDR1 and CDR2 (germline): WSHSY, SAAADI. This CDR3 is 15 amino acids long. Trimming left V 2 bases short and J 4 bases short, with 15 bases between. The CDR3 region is CASSERQGLAYEQYF. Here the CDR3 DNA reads TGCGCCAGCAGTGAGCGACAGGGCCTAGCGTACGAGCAGTACTTC.

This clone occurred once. Here the CDR3 DNA reads TGTGCCAGCAGCTCCCGCCGTGGGCGACCCACCTACGAGCAGTACTTC. It yields the protein CASSSRRGRPTYEQYF. The chain employs TRBV7-3 and TRBJ2-7; D unresolved. CDR3 length: 16 amino acids. V gave up 4 bases and J gave up 2 bases, with 18 bases separating them. Germline loops: CDR1 SGHTA, CDR2 FQGTGA.

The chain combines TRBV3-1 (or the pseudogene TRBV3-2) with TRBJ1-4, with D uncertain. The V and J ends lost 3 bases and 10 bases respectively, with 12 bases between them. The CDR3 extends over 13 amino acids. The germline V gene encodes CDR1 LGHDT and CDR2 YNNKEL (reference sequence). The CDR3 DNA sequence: TGTGCCAGCAGCCAGCGGGGAAACGGAAAACTGTTTTTT. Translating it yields CASSQRGNGKLFF.

CDR3 sequence reads: CASSESGQGFKGSYEQYV. The CDR3 nucleotides are TGTGCCAGCAGTGAATCGGGACAGGGTTTTAAGGGCTCCTACGAGCAGTACGTC. This rearrangement joins TRBV2 to TRBJ2-7; 9 nucleotides align to TRBD1. This CDR3 is 18 amino acids long. V lost 2 bases and J lost 0; bases outside the gene matches: 11. Germline CDR1 and CDR2: SNHLY and FYNNEI.